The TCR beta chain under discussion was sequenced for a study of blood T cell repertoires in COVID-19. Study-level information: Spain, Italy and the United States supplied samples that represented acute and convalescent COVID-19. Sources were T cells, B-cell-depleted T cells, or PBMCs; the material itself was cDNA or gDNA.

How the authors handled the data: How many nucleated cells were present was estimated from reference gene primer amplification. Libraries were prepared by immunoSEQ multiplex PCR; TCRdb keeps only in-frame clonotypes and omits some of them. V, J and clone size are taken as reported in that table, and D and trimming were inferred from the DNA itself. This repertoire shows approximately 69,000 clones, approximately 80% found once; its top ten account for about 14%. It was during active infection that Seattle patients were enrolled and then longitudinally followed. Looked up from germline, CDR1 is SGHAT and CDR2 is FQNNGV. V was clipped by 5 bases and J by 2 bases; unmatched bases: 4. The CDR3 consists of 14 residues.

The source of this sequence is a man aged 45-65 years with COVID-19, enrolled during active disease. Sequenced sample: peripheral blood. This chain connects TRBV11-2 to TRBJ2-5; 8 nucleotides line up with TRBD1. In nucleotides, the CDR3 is TGTGCCAGCAGCCCAAGGACAGGGCAAGAGACCCAGTACTTC. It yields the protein CASSPRTGQETQYF.